This TCR beta chain derives from a study of T cell changes during pregnancy in multiple sclerosis (dated by TCRdb to the late 2010s). Study-level background: In women with multiple sclerosis, the researchers looked at how the T cell repertoire shifted as pregnancy progressed.

Comment on this clone: The target of this receptor is not known. Base qualities were left out, and no much larger clone turns up one base away.

Libraries were prepared through the immunoSEQ multiplex PCR assay. TCRdb's version of the immuneACCESS table is confined to in-frame rearrangements and falls short of the full clone set. An unresolved V gene accounts for under half of the shortfall where checked; the remainder is of unknown origin. This sample is represented by under 30,000 clones; roughly 91% of them were singletons. The ten biggest clones cover more than 0.35% of the sample. The CDR3 sequence holds 14 residues, the cysteine and phenylalanine included. CDR3 DNA only is kept here, 42 bases in frame from base 1. Trimming leaves V shorter by 4 bases and J shorter by 3 bases, with the junction holding 4 bases beyond the gene matches. CDR1 and CDR2 are read off the germline V gene as SNHLY and FYNNEI.

The sequence was obtained from a female donor with multiple sclerosis, enrolled in a pregnancy study. The sequences come from CD4+ T cells from peripheral blood mononuclear cells, collected after pregnancy. The chain was built from TRBV2 and TRBJ2-3; 7 central bases correspond to TRBD2. This receptor has the CDR3 CASSGLAVTDTQYF. The sequenced DNA: TGTGCCAGCAGTGGACTAGCCGTGACAGATACGCAGTATTTT.